This is a list of T cell receptor beta chains from one sample in a study of shared clonotypes between healthy human individuals. TCRdb's copy holds only in-frame clones and misses some; the assay was immunoSEQ multiplex PCR. The data contain roughly 2.2 million clones, about 92% of them singletons. The sequenced sample was naive CD4+ T cells from PBMCs. The source is a man aged 18-30 years in good health. Some clones in this sample may be carry-over from other donors' samples. CDR3s leave out the opening cysteine and the closing phenylalanine or tryptophan.

j_call: TRBJ2-5
v_call: TRBV5-1
cdr3_length: 12
cdr3_aa: ASSFTRGQETQY

j_call: TRBJ2-7
v_call: TRBV19
cdr3_length: 11
cdr3_aa: ASTGGPPYEQY

j_call: TRBJ2-5
v_call: TRBV5-4
cdr3_length: 12
cdr3_aa: ASSFRGGEETQY

j_call: TRBJ2-1
v_call: TRBV12-2
cdr3_length: 16
cdr3_aa: ASRLDLGLAAIYNEQF

j_call: TRBJ2-2
v_call: TRBV7-9
cdr3_length: 15
cdr3_aa: ARRENRGASDTGELF

j_call: TRBJ2-7
v_call: TRBV13
cdr3_length: 12
cdr3_aa: ASSFVAGISEQY

j_call: TRBJ1-1
v_call: TRBV28
cdr3_length: 15
cdr3_aa: ASSSRLAGPRVTEAF

j_call: TRBJ2-3
v_call: TRBV18
cdr3_length: 12
cdr3_aa: ASSSMRPTDTQY

j_call: TRBJ2-7
v_call: TRBV7-9
cdr3_length: 13
cdr3_aa: ASSLPRGGPSLQY

j_call: TRBJ2-1
v_call: TRBV5-1
cdr3_length: 12
cdr3_aa: ASSAGTEYNEQF

j_call: TRBJ2-7
v_call: TRBV27
cdr3_length: 11
cdr3_aa: ASRRGAMYEQY

j_call: TRBJ2-5
v_call: TRBV18
cdr3_length: 12
cdr3_aa: ASSPQGVGETQY

j_call: TRBJ2-3
v_call: TRBV5-4
cdr3_length: 13
cdr3_aa: ASSPGLADTDTQY

j_call: TRBJ2-2
v_call: TRBV5-4
cdr3_length: 13
cdr3_aa: ASSPDRVGTGELF

j_call: TRBJ2-1
v_call: TRBV11-3
cdr3_length: 10
cdr3_aa: ASSAGGDEQF

j_call: TRBJ1-3
v_call: TRBV28
cdr3_length: 12
cdr3_aa: ASSLSGVGNTIY

j_call: TRBJ1-2
v_call: TRBV28
cdr3_length: 14
cdr3_aa: ASSLIVGQGAYGYT

j_call: TRBJ1-5
v_call: TRBV18
cdr3_length: 10
cdr3_aa: ASSPRGQAQH

j_call: TRBJ2-7
v_call: TRBV28
cdr3_length: 13
cdr3_aa: ASSFPGVRSYEQY

j_call: TRBJ1-2
v_call: TRBV5-1
cdr3_length: 11
cdr3_aa: ASSLDLRNGYT

j_call: TRBJ2-5
v_call: TRBV9
cdr3_length: 9
cdr3_aa: ASRSTGAQY

j_call: TRBJ2-5
v_call: TRBV7-3
cdr3_length: 14
cdr3_aa: ASTTGAGGPQETQY

j_call: TRBJ2-5
v_call: TRBV5-1
cdr3_length: 14
cdr3_aa: ASSLTGLAGDETQY

j_call: TRBJ1-2
v_call: TRBV27
cdr3_length: 11
cdr3_aa: ASSLQGVSGYT

j_call: TRBJ1-3
v_call: TRBV2
cdr3_length: 11
cdr3_aa: ASSGDRGNTIY

j_call: TRBJ2-7
v_call: TRBV7-2
cdr3_length: 11
cdr3_aa: ASSLARVGGQY

j_call: TRBJ1-4
v_call: TRBV4-2
cdr3_length: 12
cdr3_aa: ASSPRTGNEKLF

j_call: TRBJ2-7
v_call: TRBV18
cdr3_length: 14
cdr3_aa: ASSPTGTGVPYEQY

j_call: TRBJ2-7
v_call: TRBV5-4
cdr3_length: 11
cdr3_aa: ASSFAGGGEQY

j_call: TRBJ2-7
v_call: TRBV10-3
cdr3_length: 14
cdr3_aa: AISESGERSHYEQY

j_call: TRBJ2-5
v_call: TRBV5-1
cdr3_length: 13
cdr3_aa: ASSLNPFNQETQY

j_call: TRBJ2-3
v_call: TRBV5-4
cdr3_length: 11
cdr3_aa: ASSGDPRGEQY

j_call: TRBJ2-1
v_call: TRBV5-4
cdr3_length: 13
cdr3_aa: ASSLPRDGHNEQF

j_call: TRBJ2-5
v_call: TRBV5-1
cdr3_length: 14
cdr3_aa: ASSFPAREAEETQY

j_call: TRBJ1-2
v_call: TRBV7-2
cdr3_length: 12
cdr3_aa: ASSSRGGTRGYT

j_call: TRBJ1-2
v_call: TRBV7-2
cdr3_length: 12
cdr3_aa: ASSLVPQNYGYT

j_call: TRBJ2-1
v_call: TRBV4-3
cdr3_length: 12
cdr3_aa: ASSQDINRGWQF

j_call: TRBJ1-4
v_call: TRBV6-5
cdr3_length: 11
cdr3_aa: ASSQGPGRKLF

j_call: TRBJ1-1
v_call: TRBV25-1
cdr3_length: 13
cdr3_aa: ASSDGQGENTEAF

j_call: TRBJ2-2
v_call: TRBV7-2
cdr3_length: 12
cdr3_aa: ASSLVVRAGELF

j_call: TRBJ1-2
v_call: TRBV25-1
cdr3_length: 10
cdr3_aa: ASTGQGHGYT

j_call: TRBJ2-7
v_call: TRBV7-9
cdr3_length: 12
cdr3_aa: ASSLSPSSYEQY

j_call: TRBJ1-2
v_call: TRBV11-2
cdr3_length: 13
cdr3_aa: ASSPSTGYDYGYT

j_call: TRBJ1-5
v_call: TRBV4-2
cdr3_length: 15
cdr3_aa: ASSQELLGSKGRAQH

j_call: TRBJ2-3
v_call: TRBV7-9
cdr3_length: 15
cdr3_aa: ASSSRTSGRRTDTQY

j_call: TRBJ2-1
v_call: TRBV2
cdr3_length: 12
cdr3_aa: ASRPVSSYNEQF

j_call: TRBJ1-3
v_call: TRBV28
cdr3_length: 10
cdr3_aa: ALGGPGNTIY

j_call: TRBJ1-1
v_call: TRBV28
cdr3_length: 10
cdr3_aa: ASSKQGAEAF

j_call: TRBJ1-1
v_call: TRBV19
cdr3_length: 13
cdr3_aa: ASSIGGTGNTEAF

j_call: TRBJ1-2
v_call: TRBV5-6
cdr3_length: 11
cdr3_aa: ASSLVGNYGYT

j_call: TRBJ2-5
v_call: TRBV9
cdr3_length: 11
cdr3_aa: ASSVMGPETQY

j_call: TRBJ2-1
v_call: TRBV29-1
cdr3_length: 11
cdr3_aa: SVGLAGPSEQF

j_call: TRBJ2-4
v_call: TRBV6-6
cdr3_length: 12
cdr3_aa: ASSYPDRGNIQY

j_call: TRBJ2-1
v_call: TRBV7-2
cdr3_length: 12
cdr3_aa: ASSLAGFYNEQF